This T cell receptor (beta chain) was retrieved from a study of blood T cells in healthy people across ages. Whole-study results and caveats: Naive CD4+ cell counts and diversity both ran higher in long-lived than in aged donors.

Ten milliliters of peripheral blood were drawn from each donor. The CDR3 is 15 amino acids. Germline CDR1 and CDR2: SGHKS and YYEKEE (reference sequence). V lost 3 bases, J lost 0 bases, and 2 bases stayed unmatched. Combining a sample-barcoded 5' primer with a J-beta primer mix, a second PCR ran for 7 to 11 cycles. Each CDR3 protein gets one entry after TCRdb re-called the 5' RACE reads with MiXCR. The repertoire holds some 690,000 distinct CDR3 sequences, 22% seen once, with roughly 22% in the top ten. This clonotype occurred a few times. Its antigen is undetermined. Sequencing input: blood. The chain joins TRBV5-5 to TRBJ1-3, with 8 positions matching TRBD1. The TCR comes from a man in his 70s in good health. The CDR3: CASSWTGHSGNTIYF. The DNA for the CDR3 is TGTGCCAGCAGCTGGACAGGGCACTCTGGAAACACCATATATTTT.